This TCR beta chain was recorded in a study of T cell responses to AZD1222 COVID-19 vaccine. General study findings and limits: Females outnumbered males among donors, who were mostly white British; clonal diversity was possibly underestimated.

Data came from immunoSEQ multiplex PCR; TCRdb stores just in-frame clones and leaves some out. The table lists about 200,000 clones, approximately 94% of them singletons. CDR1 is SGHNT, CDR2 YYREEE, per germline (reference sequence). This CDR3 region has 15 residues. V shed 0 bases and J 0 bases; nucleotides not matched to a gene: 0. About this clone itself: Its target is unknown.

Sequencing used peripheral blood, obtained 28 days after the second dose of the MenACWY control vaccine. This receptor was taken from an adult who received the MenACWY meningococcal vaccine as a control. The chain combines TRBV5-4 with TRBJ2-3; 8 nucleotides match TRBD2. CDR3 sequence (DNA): TGTGCCAGCAGCTTGGTAGCGGGGAGCACAGATACGCAGTATTTT. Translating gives CASSLVAGSTDTQYF.